Each of the 3 T cell receptor beta chains below was sequenced from the same sample in a study of T cells after yellow fever vaccination. TCRdb reanalysed the 5' RACE reads using MiXCR and keeps one entry per CDR3 protein. The table records a few hundred thousand distinct CDR3 sequences, over 15% of them present only once. Material: PBMCs, obtained before the yellow fever booster vaccination. The receptors come from a young man who received the YFV17D yellow fever vaccine.

This chain joins TRBV5-6 and TRBJ1-2; TRBD1 agrees at 8 bases. In germline, CDR1 is SGHDT, CDR2 YYEEEE. V dropped 1 base and J dropped 8; count of bases not matched to a gene: 7. The CDR3 runs to 14 residues. Written as DNA, the CDR3 is TGTGCCAGCAGCTTGTGGACAGGGTCCCACGGCTACACCTTC. This sequence encodes CASSLWTGSHGYTF.

There are a few counts of this clonotype. The chain combines TRBV6-2 or TRBV6-3 with TRBJ1-5; D remains ambiguous. CDR3 length: 14 residues. CDR1 MNHEY and CDR2 SVGEGT come from the germline V gene. The V end lost 2 bases, the J end lost 7 bases, and 12 bases lay between the germline ends. The chain's CDR3 is CASSYRRPDQPQHF. CDR3 in DNA: TGTGCCAGCAGTTACAGACGTCCGGACCAGCCCCAGCATTTT.

Only a few counts were recorded for this clonotype. V and J are TRBV20-1 and TRBJ2-7, with 9 bases fitting TRBD1. The CDR3 is made up of 14 amino acids. V was clipped by 7 bases and J by 6 bases; unmatched bases: 13. Per germline, CDR1 DFQATT and CDR2 SNEGSKA (reference sequence). CDR3 DNA: TGCAGTGTTAGCACAGGGGGCGATCAGCGCGAGCAGTACGTC. Translated, it gives CSVSTGGDQREQYV.